These 5 T cell receptor beta chains were all obtained from the same sample, sequenced in a study of T cell responses to AZD1222 COVID-19 vaccine. Sequencing was performed with immunoSEQ multiplex PCR; in TCRdb, only in-frame clones are kept and a portion is missing. The data contain a few hundred thousand clones, over 90% of them seen just once; the ten biggest clones take up roughly 0.5%. This sample comprised peripheral blood, obtained on day 0 of AZD1222 vaccination. All receptors come from an adult in good health.

This clone appeared once. The V gene is TRBV2, the J gene TRBJ1-2, with D perhaps matching TRBD1 (6 bases). In germline, CDR1 is SNHLY, CDR2 FYNNEI. V lost 6 bases and J 4 bases, leaving 24 bases between the germline ends. CDR3 length: 17 residues. The CDR3 sequence: CASRQGRDTLDSYGYTF. The DNA for the CDR3 is TGTGCCAGCAGGCAGGGACGGGACACCCTCGACAGCTATGGCTACACCTTC.

The rearrangement uses TRBV9 and TRBJ1-3, with D possibly TRBD1 on 5 matching bases. The CDR3 loop spans 15 amino acids. Germline lookup yields CDR1 SGDLS and CDR2 YYNGEE. V was pared by 0 bases and J by 4 bases, with 11 bases between. The CDR3 here is CASSVAVTDGNTIYF. The CDR3 DNA sequence: TGTGCCAGCAGCGTAGCAGTGACAGACGGAAACACCATATATTTT.

V usage is TRBV9 and J usage is TRBJ2-1, with D perhaps matching TRBD1 (6 bases). The V gene's germline CDR1 is SGDLS and CDR2 YYNGEE. The length of the CDR3 is 14 residues. The V and J ends lost 3 bases and 3 bases respectively, with 10 bases between them. The CDR3 region has the DNA TGTGCCAGCAGCGCCGGACAGAACTACAATGAGCAGTTCTTC. As protein: CASSAGQNYNEQFF.

The V and J genes are TRBV20-1 and TRBJ1-2; D not resolved. V shed 3 bases and J shed 7 bases, with 9 bases lying between them. This CDR3 is built from 11 residues. Germline CDR1 is DFQATT and CDR2 is SNEGSKA (reference sequence). The CDR3: CSASRPGGYTF. The CDR3 nucleotides are TGCAGTGCTAGCAGGCCGGGTGGCTACACCTTC.

The V call is TRBV10-3, the J call TRBJ2-1; 7 nucleotides line up with TRBD1. This CDR3 comprises 14 residues. Germline CDR1 reads ENHRY; CDR2 reads SYGVKD. V gave up 10 bases and J gave up 0 bases; unmatched junction bases: 6. CDR3 loop: CATLGQSSYNEQFF. CDR3 DNA sequence: TGTGCCACGCTGGGACAGAGCTCCTACAATGAGCAGTTCTTC.